This record concerns one TCR beta chain sequence. These data come from a study of blood T cell repertoires in COVID-19. Study summary: There were acute and convalescent COVID-19 samples, and they came from the United States, Italy and Spain. PBMCs, B-cell-depleted T cells, or T cells were the source of the cDNA or gDNA that made up the material.

The CDR3 runs to 13 residues. The germline gives CDR1 MDHEN, CDR2 SYDVKM. V was shortened by 8 bases and J by 8 bases, with 15 bases between the two germline ends. Original methodology: The authors estimated nucleated cell counts from reference gene primer amplification. Profiled with immunoSEQ multiplex PCR; TCRdb holds only in-frame clones, not every one. That table furnishes V, J and clone size, whereas the DNA furnished D and trimming. Of 120,000 or so clones detected, around 81% appear once; the ten largest clones hold more than 3%. V is TRBV28 and J is TRBJ1-4; possible D gene TRBD1, 6 bases. The source is a woman aged 45-59 years with acute or convalescent COVID-19. Sequencing was done on a sample of peripheral blood. Here the CDR3 reads CASDRTNGEKLFF. The CDR3 DNA follows: TGTGCCAGCGACAGGACAAATGGAGAAAAACTGTTTTTT.